The sequence of this T cell receptor (beta chain) was determined in a study of T-cell reconstitution after alpha-beta-depleted transplantation in children. Unique molecular identifiers were used in preparing the TCRbeta library. From the PCR reads, TCRdb called clonotypes with MiXCR, one entry per CDR3 protein. The sample yields 300,000 to 350,000 distinct CDR3 sequences, around 15% seen once. Study-level findings and limits: T-cell counts and diversity at one year following transplant were attributed mainly to newly produced T cells. Several hundred expanded graft clones reportedly supplied alpha-beta T cells about two months after transplant.

This clonotype was seen more than once but under ten times. What it recognizes is unknown. The clonotype comes from a male patient aged 2-10 years who had a stem cell transplant for acute lymphoblastic leukemia, so the T cells may come from the graft donor. Sample: PBMCs, mostly from graft donor cells, taken 360 days after TCRalphabeta/CD19-depleted stem cell transplant.

CDR3 sequence reads: CASRQSTDTQYF. The CDR3 bases are TGTGCCAGCAGGCAGAGCACAGATACGCAGTATTTT. The chain employs TRBV6-6 and TRBJ2-3; D not resolved. Germline lookup yields CDR1 MNHNY and CDR2 SVGAGI (reference sequence). With 6 bases removed from V and 0 bases from J, the gap between germline ends came to 4 bases. The CDR3 totals 12 residues.